What follows describes a single TCR beta chain. Its antigen is not identified. The sample is drawn from a study of Graves' ophthalmopathy and Graves' hyperthyroidism. Aged 18 to 65, hyperthyroidism patients had new diagnoses of under 2 months' duration. From fresh peripheral blood, roughly 9.3 ml in volume, the PBMCs were obtained. Study-wide points: From stable hyperthyroidism, ophthalmopathy was separated by a 13-signature model with 85% to 90% sensitivity and roughly 81% specificity. Blood shared most expanded thyroid clonotypes above 0.001 frequency.

TCR beta CDR3 amplification used RNA transcripts. The authors performed first-round RT-PCR with HTBI primers and then a second-round multiplex PCR. Via MiXCR, TCRdb re-called the multiplex PCR reads, giving one row per CDR3 protein. Of hundreds of thousands of distinct CDR3 sequences listed, about a fifth are singletons. The trim removed 5 bases at V and 3 bases at J, leaving 10 bases unmatched. CDR1 is DFQATT, CDR2 SNEGSKA, per germline (reference sequence). There are 16 residues in the CDR3. The V call is TRBV20-1, the J call TRBJ1-6, with 7 bases aligning to TRBD1. The sequencing sample was made of peripheral blood. The clonotype originates from a woman between 18 and 29 years old with stable Graves' hyperthyroidism. Some clones in this sample may be carry-over from other donors' samples. The CDR3: CSAQGGGVLYNSPLHF. The CDR3 DNA is TGCAGTGCTCAGGGGGGGGGAGTCCTCTATAATTCACCCCTCCACTTT.